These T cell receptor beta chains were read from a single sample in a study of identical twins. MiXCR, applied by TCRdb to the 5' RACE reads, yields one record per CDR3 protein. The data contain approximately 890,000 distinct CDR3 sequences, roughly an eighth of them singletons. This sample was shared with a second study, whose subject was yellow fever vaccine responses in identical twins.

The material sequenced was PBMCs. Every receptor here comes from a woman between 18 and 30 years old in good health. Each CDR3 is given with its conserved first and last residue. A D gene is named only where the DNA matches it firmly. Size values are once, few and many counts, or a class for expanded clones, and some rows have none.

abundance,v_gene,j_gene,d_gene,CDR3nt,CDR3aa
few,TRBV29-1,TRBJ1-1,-,TGCAGCACCCGAAGGGAGACGAACACTGAAGCTTTCTTT,CSTRRETNTEAFF
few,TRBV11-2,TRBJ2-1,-,TGTGCCAGCAGGGGGGGCTATGAGCAGTTCTTC,CASRGGYEQFF
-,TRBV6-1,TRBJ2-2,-,TGTGCCAGCAGCCTGAACGGTCTCTCCTTAGGGGAGCCCGGGGAGCTGTTTTTT,CASSLNGLSLGEPGELFF
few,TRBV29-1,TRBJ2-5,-,TGCAGCGTTGAAGGGGGAGGAGAGACCCAGTACTTC,CSVEGGGETQYF
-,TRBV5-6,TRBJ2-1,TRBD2,TGTGCCAGCAGCTCGGGGGGACTAGCGGGAGCCCTCAATGAGCAGTTCTTC,CASSSGGLAGALNEQFF
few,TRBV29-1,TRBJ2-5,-,TGCAGCGTTGAAATAGGGTCAGAGACCCAGTACTTC,CSVEIGSETQYF
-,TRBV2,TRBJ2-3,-,TGTGCCAGCAGCATATACGTCCTGGGCGCAGATACGCAGTATTTT,CASSIYVLGADTQYF
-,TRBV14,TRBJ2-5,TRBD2,TGTGCCAGCAGCCGGAACTCCGGGACTAGCTATGGGACCCAGTACTTC,CASSRNSGTSYGTQYF
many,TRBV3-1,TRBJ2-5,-,TGTGCCAGCAGCCAAGATCGGAAGACCCAGTACTTC,CASSQDRKTQYF
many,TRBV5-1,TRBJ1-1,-,TGCGCCAGCAGCTTACGGACAGTGAACACTGAAGCTTTCTTT,CASSLRTVNTEAFF
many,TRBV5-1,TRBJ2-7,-,TGTGCCAGCAGCTTAGAGGCGGGCTACGAGCAGTACTTC,CASSLEAGYEQYF
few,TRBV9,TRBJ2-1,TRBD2,TGTGCCAGCAGCGTAGAGAGGCGGGAGTGGTACTCCTACAATGAGCAGTTCTTC,CASSVERREWYSYNEQFF
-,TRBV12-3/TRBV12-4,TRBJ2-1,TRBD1,TGTGCCAGCAGTTCGAATTCCCACCGGGACAGGGTTACGAATGAGCAGTTCTTC,CASSSNSHRDRVTNEQFF
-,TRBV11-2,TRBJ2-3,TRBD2,TGTGCCAGCAGCCGAGGGACTAGCGGGAGGGGCCCCGCAGATACGCAGTATTTT,CASSRGTSGRGPADTQYF
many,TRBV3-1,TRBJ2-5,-,TGTGCCAGCAGCCAAGTAACTAGCTATCCTAAAGAGACCCAGTACTTC,CASSQVTSYPKETQYF
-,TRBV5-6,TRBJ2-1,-,TGTGCCAGCAGCTTGCCCTGGTCGGGCAATGAGCAGTTCTTC,CASSLPWSGNEQFF
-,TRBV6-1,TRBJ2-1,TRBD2,TGTGCCAGCAGGAAAGCGGGAGGGCCCGACAATGAGCAGTTCTTC,CASRKAGGPDNEQFF
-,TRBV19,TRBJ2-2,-,TGTGCCAGTACAGGCGGAGGGAACACCGGGGAGCTGTTTTTT,CASTGGGNTGELFF
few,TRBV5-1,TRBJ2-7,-,TGCGCCAGCAGCTTGGGACCTTCCCAATCCTACGAGCAGTACTTC,CASSLGPSQSYEQYF
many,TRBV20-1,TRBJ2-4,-,TGCAGTGCTAGAGCTACAGGGTCCAGCATTCAGTACTTC,CSARATGSSIQYF
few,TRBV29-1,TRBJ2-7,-,TGCAGCGTTGTGGAGAGCTCCTACGAGCAGTACTTC,CSVVESSYEQYF
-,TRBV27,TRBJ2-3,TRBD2,TGTGCCAGCAGTTTAGCCGGAATTACGGGAGGGCTTCTAGATACGCAGTATTTT,CASSLAGITGGLLDTQYF
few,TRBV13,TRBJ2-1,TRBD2,TGTGCCACCCAATCCGGTAAGCGGGAGTCCACCTACAATGAGCAGTTCTTC,CATQSGKRESTYNEQFF
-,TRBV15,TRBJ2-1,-,TGTGCCACCAGCAGGCCAAACCGAGATGAGCAGTTCTTC,CATSRPNRDEQFF
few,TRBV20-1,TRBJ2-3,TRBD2,TGCAGTGCTAGAGATCCGAGCGGGAGCCCAGATACGCAGTATTTT,CSARDPSGSPDTQYF
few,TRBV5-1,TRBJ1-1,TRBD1,TGCGCCAGCAGCGCCGACAGGGGTAGGAGCACTGAAGCTTTCTTT,CASSADRGRSTEAFF
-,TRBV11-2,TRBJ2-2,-,TGTGCCACCAAGGCCCCGGGGGAGCTGTTTTTT,CATKAPGELFF
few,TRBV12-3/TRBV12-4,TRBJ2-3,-,TGTGCCAGCAGCCCCTGGGCCGTGGACACAGATACGCAGTATTTT,CASSPWAVDTDTQYF
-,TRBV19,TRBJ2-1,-,TGTGCCAGTAGTATATTACACCCTGGTGCCTATGAGCGGTTCTTC,CASSILHPGAYERFF
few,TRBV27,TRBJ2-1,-,TGTGCCAGCGGGAGCGCTTTCTACAATGAGCAGTTCTTC,CASGSAFYNEQFF
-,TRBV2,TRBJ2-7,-,TGTGCCAGCAGTAGACGCGAGCAGTACTTC,CASSRREQYF
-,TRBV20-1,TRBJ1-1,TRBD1,TGCAGTGCAAAGGACAGGGGGCACACTGAAGCTTTCTTT,CSAKDRGHTEAFF
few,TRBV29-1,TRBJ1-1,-,TGCAGCGTTGGCCTCTACGTGGGGAACACTGAAGCTTTCTTT,CSVGLYVGNTEAFF